This entry concerns a single TCR beta chain. Ten or more counts support this clonotype. No cognate antigen has been identified for it. Base qualities are not at hand, and no much larger clone is one base apart. PBMCs were isolated by Ficoll-Paque density gradient centrifugation. The sequencing machine was an Illumina NovaSeq 6000. TCRalpha and TCRbeta cDNA libraries were constructed by 5'RACE with constant-segment primers, with sample barcodes and unique molecular identifiers being introduced. RNA was extracted from every sample with Trizol reagent. Amplification of the libraries took two PCR steps, and the second step added a second sample barcode plus Illumina TruSeq adapters. Sequencing of libraries was performed on an Illumina NovaSeq with 2 x 150 bp paired-end reads. The original methods were these. Demultiplexing of reads and collapsing into UMI-guided consensus sequences were performed with migec v1.2.7. Using mixcr v2.1.11, UMI consensuses were aligned to TRA and TRB V and J templates and then assembled into clonotypes. A clonotype was counted as expanded or contracted only when both edgeR and NoisET called the clonotype significant, with the noise models trained on biological replicates. edgeR calls used a false discovery rate-adjusted p below 0.01 and a log2 fold-change threshold of 1. As an exploratory analysis of dynamics, PCA with hierarchical clustering was applied to max-normalized trajectories of the 1000 most abundant clonotypes. Separately sequenced CD4+ and CD8+ repertoires were used to assign the CD4 or CD8 phenotype of responding clones. TCRdb reran the public reads through fastp at Q25 and MiXCR, keeping productive beta chains. Each entry is one CDR3 protein sequence, shown with its most common DNA and genes. V and J calls and clone size were set by TCRdb, not the authors. This sample has about 49,000 distinct CDR3 sequences in its table, and 7% to 8% of those were observed once. The ten top clones hold approximately 1.4% of the sample.

The data are from a study of T-cell memory formation after mild COVID-19 listed by TCRdb under 2021. About the full investigation: Most TCR sequence clusters were specific to one of the two donors. In a couple of donors, T-cell clones that expanded and contracted after mild COVID-19 were followed by sequencing TCRalpha and TCRbeta repertoires longitudinally. The cohort comprised two young, previously healthy adult volunteers, one female and one male.

V sheds 0 bases and J sheds 8 bases, leaving 18 bases between their ends. Taken from cysteine to phenylalanine, the CDR3 has 17 residues. CDR3 DNA is the only sequence kept; it has 51 bases, read in frame from the first base. The germline V gene gives CDR1 as SGHDT and CDR2 as YYEEEE. What the authors observed across the whole study: Whether the second-wave clones peaking on day 37 were SARS-CoV-2 specific was not confirmed. Some responding clones were detected in pre-infection memory, which suggested that pre-existing cross-reactive memory T cells had joined the SARS-CoV-2 response. The study included only a couple of mild cases, and larger cohorts that include severe cases with pre-infection samples were judged to be necessary. Contracting CD4+ clones were located mainly in the CM and EM memory subsets, whereas CD8+ clones were found to be enriched in EMRA. Clones contracting from day 15 to 85 had balanced CD4/CD8 phenotypes, while a second wave expanding from day 15 to 37 was biased towards CD4+.

What was sequenced was PBMCs or a T cell subset sorted from them (not recorded which). The sequence links TRBV5-6 to TRBJ1-6; TRBD1 is a weak D gene call, 5 bases matching. This receptor was obtained from a man between 18 and 29 years old who had mild COVID-19 (a few samples of this study predate the infection). The sample titles of this study are shuffled in the database, so cell type and time point are left out; the donor was told from shared clones. The DNA sequence is TGTGCCAGCAGCTTGGGGCCCGGACATCCTGCGTATTCACCCCTCCACTTT. Translated, it reads CASSLGPGHPAYSPLHF.